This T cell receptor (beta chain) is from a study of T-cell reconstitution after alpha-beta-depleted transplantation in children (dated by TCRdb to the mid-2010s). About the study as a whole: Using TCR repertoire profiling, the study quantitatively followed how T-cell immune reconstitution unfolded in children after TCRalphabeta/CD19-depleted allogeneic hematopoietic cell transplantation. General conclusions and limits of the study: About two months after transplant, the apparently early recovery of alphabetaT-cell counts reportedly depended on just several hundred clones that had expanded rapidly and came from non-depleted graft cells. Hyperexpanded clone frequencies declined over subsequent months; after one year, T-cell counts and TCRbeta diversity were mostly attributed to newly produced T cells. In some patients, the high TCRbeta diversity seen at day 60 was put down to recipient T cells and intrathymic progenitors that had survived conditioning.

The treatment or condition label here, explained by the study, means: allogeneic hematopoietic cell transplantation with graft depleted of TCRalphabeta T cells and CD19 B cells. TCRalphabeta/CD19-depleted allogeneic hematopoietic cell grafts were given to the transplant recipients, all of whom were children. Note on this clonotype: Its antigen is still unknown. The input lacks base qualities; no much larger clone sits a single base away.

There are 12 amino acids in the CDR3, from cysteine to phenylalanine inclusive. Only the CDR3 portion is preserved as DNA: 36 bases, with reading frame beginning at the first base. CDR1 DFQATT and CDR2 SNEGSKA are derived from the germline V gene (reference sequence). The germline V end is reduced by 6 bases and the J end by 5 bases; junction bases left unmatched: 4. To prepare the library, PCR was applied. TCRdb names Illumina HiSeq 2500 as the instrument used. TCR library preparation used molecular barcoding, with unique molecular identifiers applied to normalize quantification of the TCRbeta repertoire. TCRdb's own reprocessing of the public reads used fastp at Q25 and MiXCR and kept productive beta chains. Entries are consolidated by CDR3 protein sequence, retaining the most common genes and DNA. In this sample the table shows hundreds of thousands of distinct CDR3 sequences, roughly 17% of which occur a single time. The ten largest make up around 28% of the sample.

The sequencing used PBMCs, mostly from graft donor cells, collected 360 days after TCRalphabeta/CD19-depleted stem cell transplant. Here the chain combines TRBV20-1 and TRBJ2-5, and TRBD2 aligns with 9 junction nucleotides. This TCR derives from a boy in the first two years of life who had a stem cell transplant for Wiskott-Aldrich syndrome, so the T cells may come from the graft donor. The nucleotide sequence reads TGCAGTGCCTCGGGACTAGCCGAGACCCAGTACTTC. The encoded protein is CSASGLAETQYF.